A single sample is the source of the 2 T cell receptor beta chains below, sequenced in a study of cytomegalovirus exposure and HLA in healthy donors. TCRdb's table, derived via immunoSEQ multiplex PCR, lists solely in-frame clones and lacks some. Here the sample spans approximately 160,000 clones, about 90% being singletons. Sequencing was carried out using PBMCs. These TCRs come from a young woman in good health and CMV-seropositive.

The V and J genes are TRBV10-3 and TRBJ2-5; 11 bases agree with TRBD2. Trimming at V came to 3 bases and at J to 2 bases, leaving 11 bases not matched to a gene. Per the germline V gene, CDR1 is ENHRY and CDR2 is SYGVKD. This CDR3 is 18 amino acids long. DNA for the CDR3: TGTGCCATCAGTGACTTACTAGCGGGAGTCTCGGAACAAGAGACCCAGTACTTC. Protein product: CAISDLLAGVSEQETQYF.

This clone was detected only a few times. The V and J genes are TRBV25-1 and TRBJ1-2; no clear D. This CDR3 comprises 13 residues. Trimming pared 2 bases from V and 7 bases from J, leaving 11 bases between. Looked up from germline, CDR1 is MGHDK and CDR2 is SYGVNS. The DNA of the CDR3 is TGTGCCAGCAGTGAACTAGGAGGGCTTGGCTACACCTTC. Translated: CASSELGGLGYTF.